The 24 T cell receptor beta chains reported below all come from one sample, sequenced in a study of blood T cells in healthy people across ages. It was with a sample-barcoded 5' primer and a J-beta primer mix that a second PCR of roughly 7 to 12 cycles was run. A single record per CDR3 protein comes from TCRdb applying MiXCR to the 5' RACE reads. The table includes roughly 500,000 distinct CDR3 sequences, 25% to 30% detected once. The sequencing input was blood. These TCRs come from a woman in her 70s in good health.

In its sample, this clonotype was seen a few times. One base away lies a much larger clone, so this may be a sequencing read error. V is TRBV5-1 and J is TRBJ1-4; TRBD1 is a possible D gene (6 bases). Germline values: CDR1 SGHRS, CDR2 YFSETQ. CDR3 length: 13 residues. Trimming pared 2 bases from V and 7 bases from J, leaving 9 bases between. The CDR3 spells CASSFSGAEKLFF. CDR3 coding DNA: TGCGCCAGCAGCTTCTCGGGGGCTGAAAAACTGTTTTTT.

This clonotype was detected a few times. The V gene is TRBV3-1, the J gene TRBJ2-7; possibly TRBD2 for D (5 bases). Trimming shortened V by 8 bases and J by 6 bases, and 11 bases separated the two germline ends. Looked up from germline, CDR1 is LGHDT and CDR2 is YNNKEL (reference sequence). The CDR3 spans 11 residues. CDR3 DNA: TGTGCCAGCTACGGGATAGGCGAGCAGTACTTC. Residues: CASYGIGEQYF.

In regard to this clonotype: Germline and junction disagree at one end, which may indicate a read error. This rearrangement joins TRBV20-1 to TRBJ2-3, with D perhaps being TRBD1 or TRBD2 (5 bases each). The CDR3 is 15 amino acids. CDR1 is DFQATT and CDR2 is SNEGSKA in the germline V gene (reference sequence). The CDR3 DNA sequence: TGCAGTGCTAACCGGGACGGCACCTCCACAGGTACGCAGTATTTT. It codes for CSANRDGTSTGTQYF.

This clonotype has more than one count but fewer than ten. The rearrangement links TRBV18 to TRBJ1-4; D not resolved. CDR1 KGHSH and CDR2 LQKENI come from the germline V gene. CDR3 length equals 14 residues. V lost 3 bases and J 2 bases, leaving 7 bases between the germline ends. CDR3 region: CASSPFNTNEKLFF. DNA for the CDR3: TGTGCCAGCTCACCGTTCAACACTAATGAAAAACTGTTTTTT.

This clonotype was detected only a few times. V is TRBV4-2 and J is TRBJ1-1, with a tentative D call TRBD1 (6 bases). Trimming stripped 4 bases from V and 11 bases from J, with 23 bases between. Germline V gene sequence: CDR1 LGHNA, CDR2 YNFKEQ. The CDR3 extends over 15 amino acids. CDR3 region: CASSRDRGPEEGAFF. DNA for the CDR3: TGTGCCAGCAGCCGCGATCGGGGGCCCGAAGAAGGGGCTTTCTTT.

The chain is built from TRBV30 and TRBJ1-5; tentatively, D is TRBD1 (6 bases). Germline V gene data show CDR1 as GTSNPN and CDR2 as SVGIG (reference sequence). The V end lost 4 bases, the J end lost 9 bases, and 16 bases lay between the germline ends. This CDR3 has 13 amino acids. Here the CDR3 reads CAWKGGTRGPQHF. DNA of the CDR3: TGTGCCTGGAAGGGGGGGACCAGGGGGCCCCAGCATTTT. The variable domain in full, completed from reference TRBV30 and TRBJ1-5, reads SQTIHQWPATLVQPVGSPLSLECTVEGTSNPNLYWYRQAAGRGLQLLFYSVGIGQISSEVPQNLSASRPQDRQFILSSKKLLLSDSGFYLCAWKGGTRGPQHFGDGTRLSIL.

The sample holds a few counts of this clonotype. The chain joins TRBV7-2 to TRBJ2-7, with a tentative D call TRBD1 (5 bases). The germline CDR1 and CDR2 sequences are SGHTA and FQGNSA. V gave up 3 bases and J gave up 0 bases, with 9 bases separating them. This CDR3 contains 14 residues. In nucleotides, the CDR3 is TGTGCCAGCAGCTTTGGGGCTATCTCCTACGAGCAGTACTTC. It yields the protein CASSFGAISYEQYF.

There are a few counts of this clonotype. This chain joins TRBV20-1 and TRBJ1-1; the D gene is possibly TRBD1 (5 bases). The CDR3 runs 17 residues. Germline V gene data show CDR1 as DFQATT and CDR2 as SNEGSKA (reference sequence). Trimming left V 3 bases short and J 8 bases short, with 28 bases between. CDR3 sequence reads: CSARALGASGTNQEAFF. The CDR3 DNA reads as TGCAGTGCTAGGGCCCTTGGCGCTTCCGGGACTAATCAAGAAGCTTTCTTT.

A note on this clonotype: An end of the junction differs from the germline gene, which may be a read error. The chain links TRBV7-2 to TRBJ1-2, with D possibly TRBD1 on 5 matching bases. The germline CDR1 and CDR2 sequences are SGHTA and FQGNSA. The CDR3 is 15 amino acids. CDR3 loop: CASSLSSQVFYGYTF. CDR3 bases: TGCGCCAGCAGCCTGTCCTCACAGGTTTTCTATGGCTACACCTTC.

This chain connects TRBV4-3 to TRBJ2-3; 10 bases match TRBD2. Per germline, CDR1 LGHNA and CDR2 YSLEER. V shed 2 bases, J shed 3 bases, and the junction held 11 bases outside the gene matches. The CDR3 has 18 amino acids. The CDR3 DNA is TGCGCCAGCAGCCAACAGCGGGGGGGCGGACTAGAAACAGATACGCAGTATTTT. As protein: CASSQQRGGGLETDTQYF.

V usage is TRBV7-3 and J usage is TRBJ2-3, with D possibly being TRBD1 (5 bases). The CDR3 loop spans 15 amino acids. CDR1 and CDR2 (germline): SGHTA, FQGTGA. V was pared by 2 bases and J by 1 base, with 10 bases between. CDR3 sequence (DNA): TGTGCCAGCAGCTTAGGGGCCGCCCGCACAGATACGCAGTATTTT. This translates into CASSLGAARTDTQYF. Complete variable domain (other parts from reference TRBV7-3 and TRBJ2-3): GAGVSQTPSNKVTEKGKYVELRCDPISGHTALYWYRQSLGQGPEFLIYFQGTGAADDSGLPNDRFFAVRPEGSVSTLKIQRTERGDSAVYLCASSLGAARTDTQYFGPGTRLTVL.

This clonotype has ten or more counts. This sequence joins TRBV29-1 and TRBJ1-2; D unresolved. Per germline, CDR1 SQVTM and CDR2 ANQGSEA. The CDR3 length is 17 residues. The V and J ends lost 6 bases and 0 bases respectively, with 23 bases between them. The chain's CDR3 is CSVMVGWPVLANYGYTF. The CDR3 region has the DNA TGCAGCGTAATGGTTGGGTGGCCCGTATTAGCTAACTATGGCTACACCTTC. The variable domain in full, completed from reference TRBV29-1 and TRBJ1-2, reads SAVISQKPSRDICQRGTSLTIQCQVDSQVTMMFWYRQQPGQSLTLIATANQGSEATYESGFVIDKFPISRPNLTFSTLTVSNMSPEDSSIYLCSVMVGWPVLANYGYTFGSGTRLTVV.

The chain links TRBV20-1 to TRBJ2-5; 15 bases map to TRBD2. The ends lost 2 bases at V and 0 bases at J; junction bases unmatched: 1. Germline values: CDR1 DFQATT, CDR2 SNEGSKA (reference sequence). This CDR3 comprises 16 residues. DNA of the CDR3: TGCAGTGCTAGAAGGACTAGCGGGGGGGACCAAGAGACCCAGTACTTC. It yields the protein CSARRTSGGDQETQYF.

This clonotype was found a few times. The CDR3 DNA follows: TGTGCCAGCAGTCCGGGACTAGCACGCAATGAGCAGTTCTTC. Translating gives CASSPGLARNEQFF. The chain recombines TRBV6-6 with TRBJ2-1, with TRBD2 matching over 9 bases. V was clipped by 5 bases and J by 6 bases; unmatched bases: 5. The CDR3 runs 14 residues. Germline loops: CDR1 MNHNY, CDR2 SVGAGI (reference sequence).

Written as DNA, the CDR3 is TGCAGTGCCACAGTTCGGGAGGGCCTTTACAATGAGCAGTTCTTC. Residues: CSATVREGLYNEQFF. The chain carries TRBV20-1 and TRBJ2-1; 8 nucleotides agree with TRBD2. The CDR3 has 15 residues. The V segment lost 6 bases and the J segment 4 bases; nucleotides outside the gene matches: 11. Germline V gives CDR1 DFQATT, CDR2 SNEGSKA (reference sequence).

This clonotype was observed a few times. This chain connects TRBV9 to TRBJ1-4; D not certain. Germline V gene lookup returns CDR1 SGDLS and CDR2 YYNGEE. The CDR3 has 16 amino acids. Trimming removed 0 bases at V and 0 bases at J, with 9 bases between. This chain's CDR3 is CASSVAGSATNEKLFF. CDR3 coding DNA: TGTGCCAGCAGCGTAGCGGGGTCCGCAACTAATGAAAAACTGTTTTTT. Full variable domain (rest looked up from reference TRBV9 and TRBJ1-4): DSGVTQTPKHLITATGQRVTLRCSPRSGDLSVYWYQQSLDQGLQFLIQYYNGEERAKGNILERFSAQQFPDLHSELNLSSLELGDSALYFCASSVAGSATNEKLFFGSGTQLSVL.

This sequence joins TRBV12-3 or TRBV12-4 and TRBJ2-5, with D maybe TRBD1 (6 bases). The J call is uncertain, as TRBJ2-7 better fits the DNA end. The CDR3 covers 13 residues. The CDR3 nucleotides are TGTGCCAGGCGCCCGGACAGATCCTACGAGCAGTACTTC. Protein sequence: CARRPDRSYEQYF.

CDR3 bases: TGCGCCAGCAGCTCGACCGCGGCAGGGGCGAACTATGGCTACACCTTC. Translation gives CASSSTAAGANYGYTF. This chain uses TRBV5-1 with TRBJ1-2; maybe TRBD1 (6 bases). The CDR3 runs to 16 residues. Per germline, CDR1 SGHRS and CDR2 YFSETQ. Trimming took 3 bases from V and 2 from J, leaving 17 bases between them. Drawing the rest from reference TRBV5-1 and TRBJ1-2, the complete variable domain is KAGVTQTPRYLIKTRGQQVTLSCSPISGHRSVSWYQQTPGQGLQFLFEYFSETQRNKGNFPGRFSGRQFSNSRSEMNVSTLELGDSALYLCASSSTAAGANYGYTFGSGTRLTVV.

This clonotype was detected only a few times. This rearrangement joins TRBV20-1 to TRBJ2-5; 9 positions agree with TRBD2. Trimming removed 1 base from V and 10 bases from J; junction bases left unmatched: 10. Germline V gives CDR1 DFQATT, CDR2 SNEGSKA (reference sequence). CDR3 length: 14 residues. CDR3: CSARVGAGGPDQYF. The CDR3 DNA reads as TGCAGTGCTAGAGTCGGGGCGGGGGGGCCTGACCAGTACTTC.

V usage is TRBV28 and J usage is TRBJ1-2, with D perhaps TRBD1 (5 bases). CDR1 is MDHEN, CDR2 SYDVKM, per germline. Trimming cost V 10 bases and J 5 bases, with 17 bases left between them. The CDR3 sequence is 13 residues long. CDR3 sequence (DNA): TGTGCCACCGAGCTGGGGCGCGGGTATGGCTACACCTTC. Protein: CATELGRGYGYTF.

The V call is TRBV3-1, the J call TRBJ2-5; 9 nucleotides match TRBD2. Trimming removed 5 bases from V and 4 bases from J; junction bases left unmatched: 8. From germline, CDR1 is LGHDT and CDR2 YNNKEL (reference sequence). The CDR3 is made up of 15 amino acids. CDR3 in DNA: TGTGCCAGCAGCTACTTAGCGGGAGCGGGAGAGACCCAGTACTTC. This encodes CASSYLAGAGETQYF.

V gene TRBV6-1 combines with J gene TRBJ2-5; TRBD2 agrees at 8 bases. The CDR3 loop spans 14 amino acids. Trimming at V came to 6 bases and at J to 11 bases, leaving 14 bases not matched to a gene. Germline V gene sequence: CDR1 MNHNS, CDR2 SASEGT. For the CDR3, the DNA is TGTGCCAGCAGCGTTGGACTAGCAGCCGTCGGACAGTACTTC. It encodes CASSVGLAAVGQYF.

The chain uses TRBV14 and TRBJ1-1; no firm D call. V lost 5 bases and J lost 5, with 6 bases in between. Germline V gene lookup returns CDR1 SGHDN and CDR2 FVKESK. This CDR3 comprises 11 residues. CDR3 protein: CASSSRTEAFF. DNA for the CDR3: TGTGCCAGCAGCTCGAGAACTGAAGCTTTCTTT.

The chain joins TRBV5-5 to TRBJ1-2; D unresolved. The CDR3 is made up of 13 amino acids. Trimming cost V 4 bases and J 8 bases, with 15 bases left between them. Germline CDR1 is SGHKS and CDR2 is YYEKEE (reference sequence). CDR3 DNA sequence: TGTGCCAGCAGCCCCGGGAGTTATGGGGGCTACACCTTC. Protein sequence: CASSPGSYGGYTF. The full variable domain, completed using reference TRBV5-5 and TRBJ1-2, is DAGVTQSPTHLIKTRGQQVTLRCSPISGHKSVSWYQQVLGQGPQFIFQYYEKEERGRGNFPDRFSARQFPNYSSELNVNALLLGDSALYLCASSPGSYGGYTFGSGTRLTVV.